What follows are 4 T cell receptor beta chains derived from one specimen sequenced in a study of cytomegalovirus exposure and HLA in healthy donors. Amplification used 60 Vbeta primers and 13 Jbeta primers. Repertoires were generated with immunoSEQ multiplex PCR, while TCRdb's copy carries only in-frame clones and drops some. The table lists some 180,000 clones, less than 80% of them singletons. The specimen was PBMCs. These receptors were collected from a man between 18 and 29 years old in good health and CMV-seronegative.

The chain is built from TRBV19 and TRBJ2-1, with TRBD2 matching over 13 bases. Germline V CDR1 and CDR2: LNHDA, SQIVND (reference sequence). The V and J ends lost 7 bases and 5 bases, in that order; junction bases with no gene match: 5. CDR3 length: 15 amino acids. The CDR3, as DNA: TGTGCCAGTACCCAACTAGCGGGAGGGGACAATGAGCAGTTCTTC. Translating it yields CASTQLAGGDNEQFF.

The genes are TRBV18 and TRBJ1-5; D gene unclear. The V and J ends lost 3 bases and 0 bases respectively, with 6 bases between them. Germline V gives CDR1 KGHSH, CDR2 LQKENI. CDR3 length: 14 residues. The CDR3 DNA sequence: TGTGCCAGCTCACCCCGAGATAGCAATCAGCCCCAGCATTTT. Translating it yields CASSPRDSNQPQHF.

This clone was observed a few times. The chain links TRBV6-1 to TRBJ1-2; TRBD1 matches 8 bases. The CDR3 extends over 13 amino acids. The V segment lost 6 bases and the J segment 8 bases; nucleotides outside the gene matches: 8. Germline CDR1 reads MNHNS; CDR2 reads SASEGT. CDR3 amino acids: CASSQQGAGGYTF. As DNA, the CDR3 is TGTGCCAGCAGCCAGCAGGGGGCCGGAGGCTACACCTTC.

V gene TRBV7-3 combines with J gene TRBJ2-3; no reliable D call. The germline gives CDR1 SGHTA, CDR2 FQGTGA. V gave up 5 bases and J gave up 2 bases, with 8 bases separating them. The CDR3 extends over 13 amino acids. The chain's CDR3 is CASSQTITDTQYF. The CDR3 nucleotides read TGTGCCAGCAGCCAAACTATCACAGATACGCAGTATTTT.